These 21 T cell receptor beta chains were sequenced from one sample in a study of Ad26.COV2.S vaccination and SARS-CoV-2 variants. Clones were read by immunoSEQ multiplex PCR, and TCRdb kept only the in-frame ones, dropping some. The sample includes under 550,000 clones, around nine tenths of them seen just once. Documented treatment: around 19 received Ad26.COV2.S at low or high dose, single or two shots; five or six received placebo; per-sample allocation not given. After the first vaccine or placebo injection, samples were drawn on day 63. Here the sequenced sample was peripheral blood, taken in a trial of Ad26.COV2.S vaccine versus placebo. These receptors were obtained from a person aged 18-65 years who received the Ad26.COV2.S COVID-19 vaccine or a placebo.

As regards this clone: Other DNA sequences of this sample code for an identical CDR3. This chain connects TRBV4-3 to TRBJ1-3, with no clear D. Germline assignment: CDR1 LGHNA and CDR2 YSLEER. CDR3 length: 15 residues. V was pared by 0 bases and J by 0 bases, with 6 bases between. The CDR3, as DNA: TGCGCCAGCAGCCAAGAAGGAAGCTCTGGAAACACCATATATTTT. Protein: CASSQEGSSGNTIYF.

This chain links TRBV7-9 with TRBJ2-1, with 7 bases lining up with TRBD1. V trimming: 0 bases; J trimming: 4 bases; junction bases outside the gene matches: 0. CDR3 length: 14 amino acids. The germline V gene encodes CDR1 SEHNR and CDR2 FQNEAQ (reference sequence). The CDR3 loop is CASSLAGQYNEQFF. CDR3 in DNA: TGTGCCAGCAGCTTAGCGGGACAGTACAATGAGCAGTTCTTC.

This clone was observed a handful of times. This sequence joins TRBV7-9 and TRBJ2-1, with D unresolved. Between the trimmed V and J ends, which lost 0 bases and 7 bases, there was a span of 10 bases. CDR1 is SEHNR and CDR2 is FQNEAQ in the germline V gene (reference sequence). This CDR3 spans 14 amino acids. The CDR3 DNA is TGTGCCAGCAGCTTAGCGGGTAGACAAAATGAGCAGTTCTTC. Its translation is CASSLAGRQNEQFF.

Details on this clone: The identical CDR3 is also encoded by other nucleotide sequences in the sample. As DNA, the CDR3 is TGTGCCAGCAGTTTTGGCGGGGAGACCCAGTACTTC. Its protein product is CASSFGGETQYF. The genes are TRBV12-3 or TRBV12-4 and TRBJ2-5, with D possibly matching TRBD2 (5 bases). V lost 3 bases, J lost 5 bases, and 7 bases lay in between. This CDR3 region has 12 residues.

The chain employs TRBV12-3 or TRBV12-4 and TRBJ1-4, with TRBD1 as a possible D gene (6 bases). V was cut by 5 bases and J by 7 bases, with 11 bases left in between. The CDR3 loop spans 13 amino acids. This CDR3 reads CASSVRGGEKLFF. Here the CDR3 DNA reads TGTGCCAGCAGTGTCAGGGGAGGTGAAAAACTGTTTTTT.

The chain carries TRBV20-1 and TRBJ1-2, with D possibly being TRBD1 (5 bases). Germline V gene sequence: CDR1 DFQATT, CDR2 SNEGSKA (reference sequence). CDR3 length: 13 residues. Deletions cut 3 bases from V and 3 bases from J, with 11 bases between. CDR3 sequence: CSASYGTHYGYTF. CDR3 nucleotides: TGCAGTGCTAGTTACGGGACTCACTATGGCTACACCTTC.

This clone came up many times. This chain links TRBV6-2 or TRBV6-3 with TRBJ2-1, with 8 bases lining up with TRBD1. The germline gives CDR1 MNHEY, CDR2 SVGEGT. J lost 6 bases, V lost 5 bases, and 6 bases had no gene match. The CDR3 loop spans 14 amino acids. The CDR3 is CASSQTGDVNEQFF. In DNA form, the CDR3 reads TGTGCCAGCAGTCAGACAGGGGATGTCAATGAGCAGTTCTTC.

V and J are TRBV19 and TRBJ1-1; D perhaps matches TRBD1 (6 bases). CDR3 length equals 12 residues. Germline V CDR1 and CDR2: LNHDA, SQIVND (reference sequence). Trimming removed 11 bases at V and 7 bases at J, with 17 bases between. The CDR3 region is CAARRGAGEAFF. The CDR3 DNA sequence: TGTGCCGCCCGGCGGGGGGCAGGTGAAGCTTTCTTT.

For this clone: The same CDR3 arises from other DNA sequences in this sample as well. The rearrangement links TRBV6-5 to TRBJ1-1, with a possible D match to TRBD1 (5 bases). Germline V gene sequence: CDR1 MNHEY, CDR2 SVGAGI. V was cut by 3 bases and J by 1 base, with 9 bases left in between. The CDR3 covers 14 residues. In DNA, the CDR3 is TGTGCCAGCAGTTATGGGGGACGGAACACTGAAGCTTTCTTT. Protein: CASSYGGRNTEAFF.

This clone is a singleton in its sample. This CDR3 is CASIRREGGDPTYGYTF. In DNA form, the CDR3 reads TGTGCCAGCATCCGCAGGGAAGGGGGCGACCCTACCTATGGCTACACCTTC. This chain connects TRBV28 to TRBJ1-2; 7 positions match TRBD1. CDR3 length: 17 amino acids. Germline lookup yields CDR1 MDHEN and CDR2 SYDVKM. V was pared by 7 bases and J by 4 bases, with 18 bases of the junction left unmatched.

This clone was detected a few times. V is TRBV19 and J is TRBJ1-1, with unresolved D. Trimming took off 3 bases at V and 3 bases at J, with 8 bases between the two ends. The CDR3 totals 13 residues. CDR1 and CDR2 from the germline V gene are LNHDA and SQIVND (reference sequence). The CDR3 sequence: CASSIQRDTEAFF. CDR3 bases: TGTGCCAGTAGTATTCAGCGTGACACTGAAGCTTTCTTT. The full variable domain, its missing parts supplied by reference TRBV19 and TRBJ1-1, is DGGITQSPKYLFRKEGQNVTLSCEQNLNHDAMYWYRQDPGQGLRLIYYSQIVNDFQKGDIAEGYSVSREKKESFPLTVTSAQKNPTAFYLCASSIQRDTEAFFGQGTRLTVV.

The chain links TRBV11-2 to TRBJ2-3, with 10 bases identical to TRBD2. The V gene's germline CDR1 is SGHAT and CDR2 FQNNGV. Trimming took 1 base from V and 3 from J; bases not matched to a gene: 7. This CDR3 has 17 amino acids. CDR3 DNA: TGTGCCAGCAGCTTAGGGTCTAGCGGGAGTTCTACAGATACGCAGTATTTT. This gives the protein CASSLGSSGSSTDTQYF.

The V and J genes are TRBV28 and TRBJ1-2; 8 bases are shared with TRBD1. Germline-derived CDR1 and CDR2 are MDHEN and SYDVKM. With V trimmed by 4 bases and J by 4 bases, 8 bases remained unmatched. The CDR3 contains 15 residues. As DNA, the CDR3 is TGTGCCAGCAGTTGGTTGACAGGGGCGGGCTATGGCTACACCTTC. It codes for CASSWLTGAGYGYTF.

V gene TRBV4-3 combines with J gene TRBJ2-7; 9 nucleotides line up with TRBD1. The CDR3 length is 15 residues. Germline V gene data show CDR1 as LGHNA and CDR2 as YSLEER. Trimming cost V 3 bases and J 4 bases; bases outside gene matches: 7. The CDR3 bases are TGCGCCAGCAGCCATTCCGGGACAGGGTCATACGAGCAGTACTTC. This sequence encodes CASSHSGTGSYEQYF.

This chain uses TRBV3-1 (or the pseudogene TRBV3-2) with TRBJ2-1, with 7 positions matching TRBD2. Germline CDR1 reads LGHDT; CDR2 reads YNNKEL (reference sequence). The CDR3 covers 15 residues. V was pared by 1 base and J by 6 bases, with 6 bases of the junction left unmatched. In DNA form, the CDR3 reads TGTGCCAGCAGCCAAGGGGCGGGAGCGACCAATGAGCAGTTCTTC. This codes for CASSQGAGATNEQFF.

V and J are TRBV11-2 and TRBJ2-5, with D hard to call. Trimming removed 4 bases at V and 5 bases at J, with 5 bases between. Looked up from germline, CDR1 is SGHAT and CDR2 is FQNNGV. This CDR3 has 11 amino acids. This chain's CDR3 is CASSSYETQYF. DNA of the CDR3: TGTGCCAGCAGCTCCTACGAGACCCAGTACTTC.

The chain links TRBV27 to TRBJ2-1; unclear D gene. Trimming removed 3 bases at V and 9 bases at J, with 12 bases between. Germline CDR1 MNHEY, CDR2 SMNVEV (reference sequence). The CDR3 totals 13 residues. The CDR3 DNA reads TGTGCCAGCAGTTTCAATAGCCGCGCTGAGCAGTTCTTC. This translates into CASSFNSRAEQFF.

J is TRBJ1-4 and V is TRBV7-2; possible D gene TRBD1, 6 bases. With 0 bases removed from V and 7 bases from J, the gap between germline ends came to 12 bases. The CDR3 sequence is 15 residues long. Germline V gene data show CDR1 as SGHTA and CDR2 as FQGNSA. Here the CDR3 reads CASSLAGARGEKLFF. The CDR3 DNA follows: TGTGCCAGCAGCTTAGCGGGGGCGCGGGGTGAAAAACTGTTTTTT. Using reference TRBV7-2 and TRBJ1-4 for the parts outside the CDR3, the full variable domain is GAGVSQSPSNKVTEKGKDVELRCDPISGHTALYWYRQSLGQGLEFLIYFQGNSAPDKSGLPSDRFSAERTGGSVSTLTIQRTQQEDSAVYLCASSLAGARGEKLFFGSGTQLSVL.

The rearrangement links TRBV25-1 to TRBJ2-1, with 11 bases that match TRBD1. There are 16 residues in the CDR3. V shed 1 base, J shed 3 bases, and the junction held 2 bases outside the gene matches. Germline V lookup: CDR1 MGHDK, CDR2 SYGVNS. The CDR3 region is CASSEWGTGGYNEQFF. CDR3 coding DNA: TGTGCCAGCAGTGAATGGGGGACAGGGGGCTACAATGAGCAGTTCTTC.

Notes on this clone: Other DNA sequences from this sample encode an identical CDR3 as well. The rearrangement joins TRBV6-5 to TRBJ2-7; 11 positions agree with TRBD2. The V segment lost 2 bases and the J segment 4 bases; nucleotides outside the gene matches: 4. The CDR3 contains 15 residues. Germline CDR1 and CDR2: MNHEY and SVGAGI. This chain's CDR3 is CASSYSLAGGYEQYF. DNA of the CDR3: TGTGCCAGCAGTTACAGTTTAGCGGGAGGGTACGAGCAGTACTTC.

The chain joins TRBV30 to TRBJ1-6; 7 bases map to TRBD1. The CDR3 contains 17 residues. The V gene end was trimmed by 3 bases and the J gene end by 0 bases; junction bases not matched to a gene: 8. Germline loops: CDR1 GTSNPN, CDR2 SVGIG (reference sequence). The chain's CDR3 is CAWSNRGRSSYNSPLHF. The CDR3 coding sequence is TGTGCCTGGAGCAACAGGGGCCGTAGCTCCTATAATTCACCCCTCCACTTT. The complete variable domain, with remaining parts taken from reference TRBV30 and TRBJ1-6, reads SQTIHQWPATLVQPVGSPLSLECTVEGTSNPNLYWYRQAAGRGLQLLFYSVGIGQISSEVPQNLSASRPQDRQFILSSKKLLLSDSGFYLCAWSNRGRSSYNSPLHFGNGTRLTVT.